The clone carrying this T cell receptor (beta chain) has a handful of counts. No antigen is known for it. The data originate from a study of human T cells and chemical hapten exposure. About the study: On about 2 cm by about 2 cm of upper inner arm skin, sensitization was performed with 2% DPC.

Time point defined: patch test 1, 2 weeks after DPC sensitization. As for treatment: therapeutic diphenylcyclopropenone sensitization with weekly scalp DPC. Unique molecular identifiers were attached to individual cDNA molecules during library preparation. TCRdb re-called the RACE reads with MiXCR, one entry per CDR3 protein. The sample has 150,000 to 200,000 distinct CDR3 sequences, approximately 15% seen once; the top ten hold approximately 1.5%. The J segment lost 2 bases and the V segment lost 0 bases, leaving 3 bases of the junction unmatched. In germline, CDR1 is DFQATT, CDR2 SNEGSKA (reference sequence). This CDR3 comprises 14 residues. Study outcomes and limitations: Sensitizing to DPC left TCRs with a frequency above 1 in 1000 unaltered.

The source material was whole blood, sampled in connection with sensitization to the hapten diphenylcyclopropenone (DPC). The sequence came from a woman in her twenties or thirties with alopecia areata. Some clones in this sample may be carry-over from other donors' samples. V is TRBV20-1 and J is TRBJ1-2; 7 bases are a match to TRBD1. The CDR3 nucleotides read TGCAGTGCTAGAGATACAGGGGTAAACTATGGCTACACCTTC. Amino acids: CSARDTGVNYGYTF.